The next 25 T cell receptor beta chains were all read from a single sample in a study of blood T cell repertoires in COVID-19. Sequencing was performed with immunoSEQ multiplex PCR; in TCRdb, only in-frame clones are kept and a portion is missing. The sample includes some 290,000 clones, just under 90% of them seen just once. Sequencing input: PBMCs or T cells enriched from blood (not recorded which). These receptors came from a woman in her 30s who had recovered from COVID-19.

The chain couples TRBV6-5 to TRBJ2-1; the D gene is possibly TRBD2 (6 bases). The germline V gene has CDR1 MNHEY and CDR2 SVGAGI. Trimming removed 6 bases from V and 10 bases from J, with 13 bases in between. This CDR3 has 12 amino acids. Here the CDR3 DNA reads TGTGCCAGCAGGAACCCGACTAGGGAGCAGTTCTTC. This encodes CASRNPTREQFF.

The V gene is TRBV29-1, the J gene TRBJ2-2; no firm D call. Germline-derived CDR1 and CDR2 are SQVTM and ANQGSEA. Trimming pared 4 bases from V and 5 bases from J, leaving 5 bases between. The CDR3 length is 11 residues. CDR3 in DNA: TGCAGCGTTGGAGTTACCGGGGAGCTGTTTTTT. This encodes CSVGVTGELFF.

V gene TRBV6-5 combines with J gene TRBJ2-5, with D possibly TRBD2 on 5 matching bases. This CDR3 spans 11 amino acids. Germline V CDR1 and CDR2: MNHEY, SVGAGI. V gave up 8 bases and J gave up 5 bases, with 9 bases separating them. The CDR3 DNA is TGTGCCAGCTCCCCGGGGGAGACCCAGTACTTC. This codes for CASSPGETQYF.

The chain has TRBV19 and TRBJ2-1; 7 bases are a match to TRBD2. V lost 1 base and J lost 2; bases outside the gene matches: 5. Germline V CDR1 and CDR2: LNHDA, SQIVND (reference sequence). This CDR3 is 16 amino acids long. The CDR3 region has the DNA TGTGCCAGTAGTATAGGGGGCCTAGCGGCCTACAATGAGCAGTTCTTC. Protein product: CASSIGGLAAYNEQFF.

This sequence joins TRBV2 and TRBJ2-1, with 10 bases identical to TRBD1. Germline assignment: CDR1 SNHLY and CDR2 FYNNEI. Trimming removed 5 bases from V and 3 bases from J; junction bases left unmatched: 1. The CDR3 is 14 amino acids. The CDR3 loop reads CASSWDRGYNEQFF. The CDR3 DNA reads as TGTGCCAGCAGTTGGGACAGGGGCTACAATGAGCAGTTCTTC.

The V and J genes are TRBV15 and TRBJ1-1; 7 positions match TRBD1. CDR3 size: 16 residues. Germline V gene data show CDR1 as LNHNV and CDR2 as YYDKDF (reference sequence). Trimming took 0 bases from V and 3 from J; bases not matched to a gene: 7. CDR3 nucleotides: TGTGCCACCAGCAGAGATCAGGGGGGTTATTACACTGAAGCTTTCTTT. It codes for CATSRDQGGYYTEAFF.

V gene TRBV5-1 combines with J gene TRBJ2-1; perhaps TRBD2 as D (6 bases). The CDR3 runs to 16 residues. In germline, CDR1 is SGHRS, CDR2 YFSETQ. The V gene lost 4 bases and the J gene lost 0 bases, with 14 bases spanning the gap. The DNA for the CDR3 is TGCGCCAGCAGCCCCGGGGACTGGGCCTCCTACAATGAGCAGTTCTTC. This codes for CASSPGDWASYNEQFF.

This chain connects TRBV6-5 to TRBJ1-5; TRBD1 agrees at 8 bases. The length of the CDR3 is 14 residues. J lost 4 bases, V lost 8 bases, and 7 bases had no gene match. CDR1 is MNHEY and CDR2 is SVGAGI in the germline V gene. The CDR3 DNA reads as TGTGCCAGCGAATCCGGACAGGGTAATCAGCCCCAGCATTTT. It translates to CASESGQGNQPQHF.

This chain connects TRBV3-1 (or the pseudogene TRBV3-2) to TRBJ2-7; 13 bases map to TRBD2. V gave up 1 base and J gave up 5 bases; unmatched junction bases: 14. CDR3 length: 19 residues. The V gene's germline CDR1 is LGHDT and CDR2 YNNKEL (reference sequence). CDR3 sequence reads: CASSQVLPGLAGSTDEQYF. The CDR3 region has the DNA TGTGCCAGCAGCCAAGTTCTACCGGGACTAGCGGGATCGACCGACGAGCAGTACTTC.

This clone was found a few times. The CDR3 DNA reads TGTGCCAGCACCCCCGGGACAGGGGCCGCCTTAAACACTGAAGCTTTCTTT. Its protein product is CASTPGTGAALNTEAFF. This chain joins TRBV27 and TRBJ1-1, with 10 bases that match TRBD1. The CDR3 length is 17 residues. Germline values: CDR1 MNHEY, CDR2 SMNVEV (reference sequence). V lost 7 bases and J lost 2; bases outside the gene matches: 13.

V usage is TRBV27 and J usage is TRBJ2-1; 8 bases agree with TRBD2. V lost 8 bases and J lost 3; bases outside the gene matches: 3. Germline CDR1 MNHEY, CDR2 SMNVEV (reference sequence). The CDR3 sequence is 13 residues long. CDR3 loop: CASREGSYNEQFF. In nucleotides, the CDR3 is TGTGCCAGCCGGGAGGGAAGCTACAATGAGCAGTTCTTC.

The V and J genes are TRBV2 and TRBJ2-7, with 7 bases aligning to TRBD1. CDR3 length: 14 residues. From germline, CDR1 is SNHLY and CDR2 FYNNEI. V lost 3 bases to trimming and J lost 9 bases; unmatched junction nucleotides: 11. The CDR3 DNA reads as TGTGCCAGCAGTGACGAGACAGGGTACCCGGGGCAGTACTTC. Encoded protein: CASSDETGYPGQYF.

V and J are TRBV2 and TRBJ1-2; 7 bases line up with TRBD1. Germline-derived CDR1 and CDR2 are SNHLY and FYNNEI. This CDR3 has 15 residues. Trimming removed 6 bases from V and 5 bases from J; junction bases left unmatched: 12. CDR3 region: CASSLTGLPSYGYTF. The CDR3 DNA is TGTGCCAGCAGCTTGACAGGGCTACCGTCTTATGGCTACACCTTC.

This chain uses TRBV28 with TRBJ1-5; 7 positions agree with TRBD1. V lost 5 bases and J lost 4; bases outside the gene matches: 8. CDR1 and CDR2 (germline): MDHEN, SYDVKM. There are 15 residues in the CDR3. CDR3 DNA: TGTGCCAGCAGTACCGGGACAGTGGGGAATCAGCCCCAGCATTTT. Its protein is CASSTGTVGNQPQHF.

CDR3 sequence reads: CASSLVFRLMDTQYF. The DNA for the CDR3 is TGTGCCAGCAGTTTAGTCTTCCGACTTATGGATACGCAGTATTTT. J is TRBJ2-3 and V is TRBV28, with D unresolved. Germline CDR1 and CDR2: MDHEN and SYDVKM. This CDR3 comprises 15 residues. The ends were cut back, 2 bases at V and 6 bases at J, with 15 bases in the middle.

This chain joins TRBV9 and TRBJ2-1; 9 nucleotides match TRBD2. This CDR3 has 17 residues. In germline, CDR1 is SGDLS, CDR2 YYNGEE. V lost 7 bases and J lost 0; bases outside the gene matches: 11. Written as DNA, the CDR3 is TGTGCCAGCGCGGGACTAGCTACCAAAAACTCCTACAATGAGCAGTTCTTC. Protein product: CASAGLATKNSYNEQFF.

The chain is built from TRBV10-3 and TRBJ2-7; a possible D gene is TRBD2 (7 bases). The CDR3 loop spans 13 amino acids. V lost 8 bases to trimming and J lost 1 base, with 12 bases between them. The germline CDR1 and CDR2 sequences are ENHRY and SYGVKD. The CDR3 sequence is CAIGGADSYEQYF. The CDR3 DNA reads TGTGCCATCGGGGGGGCGGATTCCTACGAGCAGTACTTC.

The CDR3 DNA sequence: TGTGCCAGCAGCTTACCAGGGTCTGGAAACACCATATATTTT. Protein: CASSLPGSGNTIYF. V gene TRBV7-2 combines with J gene TRBJ1-3; D may be TRBD1 (5 bases). The V end lost 2 bases, the J end lost 1 base, and 6 bases lay between the germline ends. CDR1 is SGHTA and CDR2 is FQGNSA in the germline V gene. The CDR3 spans 14 residues. The full variable domain, in which reference TRBV7-2 and TRBJ1-3 provide the parts outside the CDR3, is GAGVSQSPSNKVTEKGKDVELRCDPISGHTALYWYRQSLGQGLEFLIYFQGNSAPDKSGLPSDRFSAERTGGSVSTLTIQRTQQEDSAVYLCASSLPGSGNTIYFGEGSWLTVV.

The rearrangement joins TRBV4-1 to TRBJ2-3; D gene unclear. The germline V gene has CDR1 MGHRA and CDR2 YSYEKL. The CDR3 covers 15 residues. V gave up 0 bases and J gave up 2 bases, with 9 bases separating them. The CDR3 DNA follows: TGCGCCAGCAGCCAAGAAGATCGAGACACAGATACGCAGTATTTT. Its translation is CASSQEDRDTDTQYF.

The table lists this clone with a count of one. The chain links TRBV10-3 to TRBJ2-2, with D tentatively TRBD2 (6 bases). V was cut by 3 bases and J by 0 bases, with 11 bases left in between. Germline CDR1 is ENHRY and CDR2 is SYGVKD. This CDR3 is 16 amino acids long. CDR3 region: CAISDGGIPNTGELFF. DNA for the CDR3: TGTGCCATCAGTGATGGGGGGATCCCGAACACCGGGGAGCTGTTTTTT.

The V and J genes are TRBV19 and TRBJ1-4, with TRBD1 matching 8 bases. Germline V gives CDR1 LNHDA, CDR2 SQIVND (reference sequence). V lost 6 bases to trimming and J lost 3 bases; unmatched junction nucleotides: 3. The CDR3 consists of 14 residues. CDR3 protein: CASSETGANEKLFF. The CDR3 DNA reads TGTGCCAGTAGCGAGACAGGGGCTAATGAAAAACTGTTTTTT. Full variable domain (remainder filled in from reference TRBV19 and TRBJ1-4): DGGITQSPKYLFRKEGQNVTLSCEQNLNHDAMYWYRQDPGQGLRLIYYSQIVNDFQKGDIAEGYSVSREKKESFPLTVTSAQKNPTAFYLCASSETGANEKLFFGSGTQLSVL.

The chain couples TRBV27 to TRBJ2-5; 9 nucleotides agree with TRBD1. The germline V gene encodes CDR1 MNHEY and CDR2 SMNVEV (reference sequence). V shed 3 bases, J shed 3 bases, and the junction held 8 bases outside the gene matches. CDR3 length: 16 residues. CDR3 nucleotides: TGTGCCAGCAGTTTTGGGTCGGGACAGGGAGAAGAGACCCAGTACTTC. It codes for CASSFGSGQGEETQYF.

The rearrangement links TRBV5-1 to TRBJ2-3; D is perhaps TRBD2 (5 bases). Trimming removed 3 bases from V and 1 base from J, with 15 bases in between. This CDR3 contains 16 residues. The germline V gene encodes CDR1 SGHRS and CDR2 YFSETQ. Written as DNA, the CDR3 is TGCGCCAGCAGCTGGGGAGAGGGTGGCGGCACAGATACGCAGTATTTT. Protein product: CASSWGEGGGTDTQYF.

This chain links TRBV6-5 with TRBJ2-7; 9 positions match TRBD1. Looked up from germline, CDR1 is MNHEY and CDR2 is SVGAGI. The CDR3 extends over 15 amino acids. Trimming cost V 7 bases and J 7 bases; bases outside gene matches: 14. The CDR3: CASTSYRGPLGEQYF. DNA for the CDR3: TGTGCCAGCACCTCTTACAGGGGGCCCCTAGGGGAGCAGTACTTC.

The chain combines TRBV2 with TRBJ1-1, with 9 bases lining up with TRBD1. The ends lost 5 bases at V and 6 bases at J; junction bases unmatched: 7. The CDR3 contains 14 residues. CDR1 and CDR2 (germline): SNHLY, FYNNEI. CDR3 sequence: CASSRQGGRAEAFF. In DNA, the CDR3 is TGTGCCAGCAGTCGACAGGGGGGCCGGGCTGAAGCTTTCTTT.